What follows are 30 T cell receptor beta chains derived from one specimen sequenced in a study of OX40 agonist ivuxolimab in advanced cancers. Produced via immunoSEQ multiplex PCR; TCRdb's table is partial and in-frame only. This table holds under 85,000 clones, about 93% found once. Sample: CD4+ or CD8+ T cells sorted from blood, taken in a trial of the OX40 agonist ivuxolimab. Every receptor here comes from an adult with an advanced solid tumor such as melanoma, head and neck, liver or kidney cancer.

The rearrangement uses TRBV27 and TRBJ1-5; TRBD1 might be the D (5 bases). The length of the CDR3 is 16 residues. The germline CDR1 and CDR2 sequences are MNHEY and SMNVEV (reference sequence). Trimming took off 3 bases at V and 3 bases at J, with 15 bases between the two ends. The CDR3 DNA follows: TGTGCCAGCAGTTTTGGGGGTTTGGGACTCAATCAGCCCCAGCATTTT. The encoded protein is CASSFGGLGLNQPQHF.

J is TRBJ1-1 and V is TRBV15, with D hard to call. The CDR3 loop spans 15 amino acids. V lost 0 bases, J lost 1 base, and 9 bases lay in between. CDR1 LNHNV and CDR2 YYDKDF come from the germline V gene (reference sequence). The CDR3 here is CATSREQWGNTEAFF. In DNA form, the CDR3 reads TGTGCCACCAGCAGAGAACAGTGGGGGAACACTGAAGCTTTCTTT.

This chain links TRBV4-1 with TRBJ1-3, with a tentative D call TRBD1 (5 bases). The CDR3 spans 15 residues. Germline V gene lookup returns CDR1 MGHRA and CDR2 YSYEKL. The V and J ends lost 0 bases and 4 bases respectively, with 10 bases between them. The CDR3 loop is CASSQEGGDGNTIYF. The CDR3, as DNA: TGCGCCAGCAGCCAAGAGGGAGGGGACGGAAACACCATATATTTT.

The chain combines TRBV6-5 with TRBJ1-1; D is undetermined. Germline assignment: CDR1 MNHEY and CDR2 SVGAGI. The ends were cut back, 6 bases at V and 11 bases at J, with 16 bases in the middle. This CDR3 is 12 amino acids long. DNA of the CDR3: TGTGCCAGCAGCCCCCGGACCTGGTGGGCTTTCTTT. It specifies CASSPRTWWAFF.

The V and J genes are TRBV6-5 and TRBJ2-7, with 9 nucleotides matching TRBD1. CDR3 length: 14 residues. CDR1 is MNHEY and CDR2 is SVGAGI in the germline V gene. V was clipped by 6 bases and J by 2 bases; unmatched bases: 5. The CDR3 sequence: CASRYNRGPYEQYF. The CDR3 DNA sequence: TGTGCCAGCAGATACAACAGGGGGCCCTACGAGCAGTACTTC.

This rearrangement joins TRBV9 to TRBJ2-7, with a possible D match to TRBD2 (6 bases). The CDR3 is 12 amino acids. From germline, CDR1 is SGDLS and CDR2 YYNGEE. Trimming took off 3 bases at V and 3 bases at J, with 7 bases between the two ends. In DNA, the CDR3 is TGTGCCAGCAGCGCCGGGGGCTACGAGCAGTACTTC. This codes for CASSAGGYEQYF.

The rearrangement links TRBV6-5 to TRBJ1-2; D is ambiguous. V was pared by 2 bases and J by 8 bases, with 18 bases between. Germline assignment: CDR1 MNHEY and CDR2 SVGAGI. The CDR3 spans 15 residues. The CDR3 is CASSYRGPTLGGYTF. As DNA, the CDR3 is TGTGCCAGCAGTTACAGAGGACCCACCCTAGGAGGCTACACCTTC.

V and J are TRBV11-2 and TRBJ1-1; perhaps TRBD1 as D (5 bases). Deletions cut 1 base from V and 3 bases from J, with 9 bases between. Per germline, CDR1 SGHAT and CDR2 FQNNGV. This CDR3 has 14 residues. CDR3 region: CASSLVRGDTEAFF. The CDR3 DNA follows: TGTGCCAGCAGCTTAGTGAGAGGGGACACTGAAGCTTTCTTT.

The chain employs TRBV4-3 and TRBJ2-5, with TRBD2 identical over 7 bases. CDR1 is LGHNA and CDR2 is YSLEER in the germline V gene. The junction had 8 bases not matched to a gene; V was cut back by 0 bases and J by 1 base. CDR3 size: 17 residues. The CDR3 DNA follows: TGCGCCAGCAGCCAAGAGATGGCGGGGGTGGGCCAAGAGACCCAGTACTTC. Translation gives CASSQEMAGVGQETQYF.

V is TRBV18 and J is TRBJ2-2; unclear D gene. CDR3 length equals 12 residues. Trimming removed 3 bases at V and 5 bases at J, with 4 bases between. Looked up from germline, CDR1 is KGHSH and CDR2 is LQKENI. CDR3 residues: CASSPDTGELFF. CDR3 coding DNA: TGTGCCAGCTCACCCGATACCGGGGAGCTGTTTTTT.

The chain joins TRBV11-2 to TRBJ1-2; TRBD1 aligns across 7 bases. After removal of 2 bases from V and 3 bases from J, the junction contained 15 bases not matched to a gene. This CDR3 has 18 residues. Germline CDR1 SGHAT, CDR2 FQNNGV. This chain's CDR3 is CASSLLLPLQGSHYGYTF. The CDR3 nucleotides read TGTGCCAGCAGCTTATTGCTCCCATTACAGGGGAGTCACTATGGCTACACCTTC.

The chain recombines TRBV4-3 with TRBJ2-2, with TRBD1 matching 9 bases. Looked up from germline, CDR1 is LGHNA and CDR2 is YSLEER. This CDR3 has 17 amino acids. Germline trimming cut 1 base from V and 3 bases from J; bases unmatched to any gene: 6. The CDR3 DNA sequence: TGCGCCAGCAGCCAAGGAGGGACAGGGTTCCACACCGGGGAGCTGTTTTTT. Amino acids: CASSQGGTGFHTGELFF.

The chain joins TRBV27 to TRBJ1-4, with unresolved D. Germline assignment: CDR1 MNHEY and CDR2 SMNVEV (reference sequence). Trimming took off 2 bases at V and 1 base at J, with 2 bases between the two ends. There are 13 residues in the CDR3. CDR3 protein: CASSLRTNEKLFF. For the CDR3, the DNA is TGTGCCAGCAGTTTAAGAACTAATGAAAAACTGTTTTTT.

The sample holds one count of this clone. The V call is TRBV4-3, the J call TRBJ2-7; the match to TRBD1 covers 10 bases. Per germline, CDR1 LGHNA and CDR2 YSLEER. Trimming took 3 bases from V and 6 from J; bases not matched to a gene: 8. The CDR3 spans 15 residues. Here the CDR3 reads CASSHRPGQGPEQYF. CDR3 coding DNA: TGCGCCAGCAGCCACCGACCGGGACAGGGGCCCGAGCAGTACTTC.

The gene calls are TRBV7-9 and TRBJ2-1; D is undetermined. Germline assignment: CDR1 SEHNR and CDR2 FQNEAQ (reference sequence). This CDR3 spans 16 amino acids. With 1 base removed from V and 10 bases from J, the gap between germline ends came to 20 bases. The CDR3 protein is CASSLGFGGPFAEQFF. The CDR3, as DNA: TGTGCCAGCAGCTTAGGATTCGGCGGCCCATTTGCGGAGCAGTTCTTC.

The chain employs TRBV11-1 and TRBJ1-5; D gene ambiguous. CDR3 length: 14 amino acids. Germline V gene data show CDR1 as SGHAT and CDR2 as FQDESV (reference sequence). The V end was cut by 2 bases, the J end by 4 bases, with 9 bases between. The CDR3 region has the DNA TGTGCCAGCAGCTTAAGTGGAGCGAATCAGCCCCAGCATTTT. This sequence encodes CASSLSGANQPQHF.

This clone was seen just once. The V call is TRBV5-1, the J call TRBJ2-3; TRBD2 matches 15 bases. This CDR3 comprises 18 residues. V lost 4 bases and J lost 2; bases outside the gene matches: 8. From germline, CDR1 is SGHRS and CDR2 YFSETQ. The CDR3 DNA sequence: TGCGCCAGCAGCGCAGCGGGACTAGCGGGGGGCACCACAGATACGCAGTATTTT. Encoded protein: CASSAAGLAGGTTDTQYF.

The chain couples TRBV4-1 to TRBJ2-1, with D possibly matching TRBD1 (6 bases). The CDR3 sequence is 13 residues long. CDR1 is MGHRA and CDR2 is YSYEKL in the germline V gene. Trimming took 4 bases from V and 11 from J, leaving 15 bases between them. The chain's CDR3 is CASSPEGRDKQFF. DNA of the CDR3: TGCGCCAGCAGCCCCGAAGGCCGGGACAAGCAGTTCTTC.

The chain uses TRBV4-1 and TRBJ2-2; 9 nucleotides agree with TRBD2. The length of the CDR3 is 17 residues. The V gene end was trimmed by 5 bases and the J gene end by 4 bases; junction bases not matched to a gene: 11. CDR1 and CDR2 from the germline V gene are MGHRA and YSYEKL. CDR3 sequence reads: CASSVMAGGPGTGELFF. The DNA for the CDR3 is TGCGCCAGCAGCGTGATGGCGGGAGGGCCCGGCACCGGGGAGCTGTTTTTT.

The rearrangement joins TRBV9 to TRBJ1-4; maybe TRBD1 (5 bases). CDR3 length: 15 amino acids. The germline V gene encodes CDR1 SGDLS and CDR2 YYNGEE. Trimming removed 3 bases from V and 2 bases from J, with 11 bases in between. CDR3 sequence: CASSGRDGTNEKLFF. The CDR3 bases are TGTGCCAGCAGCGGGCGGGACGGTACTAATGAAAAACTGTTTTTT.

The CDR3: CASSQEGGGHTEAFF. DNA of the CDR3: TGCGCCAGCAGCCAAGAAGGAGGGGGTCACACTGAAGCTTTCTTT. V usage is TRBV4-3 and J usage is TRBJ1-1, with D maybe TRBD1 (6 bases). The V gene lost 0 bases and the J gene lost 3 bases, with 11 bases spanning the gap. The germline CDR1 and CDR2 sequences are LGHNA and YSLEER. The CDR3 sequence is 15 residues long.

The V and J genes are TRBV6-5 and TRBJ2-1, with D possibly being TRBD2 (6 bases). There are 13 residues in the CDR3. V was pared by 6 bases and J by 5 bases, with 11 bases between. Germline lookup yields CDR1 MNHEY and CDR2 SVGAGI. The CDR3 here is CASSLTRDNEQFF. In nucleotides, the CDR3 is TGTGCCAGCAGCCTGACTAGGGACAATGAGCAGTTCTTC.

The V call is TRBV6-1, the J call TRBJ2-7; TRBD2 matches at 8 bases. The CDR3 runs to 14 residues. V gave up 1 base and J gave up 7 bases; unmatched junction bases: 6. The V gene's germline CDR1 is MNHNS and CDR2 SASEGT. This CDR3 reads CASSEVGGGREQYF. Here the CDR3 DNA reads TGTGCCAGCAGTGAAGTGGGTGGCGGGAGGGAGCAGTACTTC.

The chain uses TRBV7-2 and TRBJ2-7; possible D gene TRBD2, 5 bases. The V end lost 5 bases, the J end lost 0 bases, and 14 bases lay between the germline ends. The CDR3 length is 15 residues. CDR1 and CDR2 (germline): SGHTA, FQGNSA. CDR3 protein: CASSPWTRSSYEQYF. The CDR3 nucleotides read TGTGCCAGCAGCCCTTGGACTCGAAGCTCCTACGAGCAGTACTTC. Based on the CDR3 plus reference TRBV7-2 and TRBJ2-7, the full variable domain is GAGVSQSPSNKVTEKGKDVELRCDPISGHTALYWYRQSLGQGLEFLIYFQGNSAPDKSGLPSDRFSAERTGGSVSTLTIQRTQQEDSAVYLCASSPWTRSSYEQYFGPGTRLTVT.

The table lists this clone with a count of one. The chain couples TRBV10-3 to TRBJ2-5, with TRBD1 identical over 7 bases. Germline assignment: CDR1 ENHRY and CDR2 SYGVKD. J was trimmed by 5 bases and V by 7 bases; bases with no gene match: 7. CDR3 length equals 13 residues. The chain's CDR3 is CAITPDRSETQYF. CDR3 coding DNA: TGTGCCATCACCCCGGACAGGTCTGAGACCCAGTACTTC.

V is TRBV19 and J is TRBJ1-1; 10 positions match TRBD1. The V gene end was trimmed by 10 bases and the J gene end by 5 bases; junction bases not matched to a gene: 16. This CDR3 has 16 amino acids. Looked up from germline, CDR1 is LNHDA and CDR2 is SQIVND (reference sequence). CDR3 coding DNA: TGTGCCACTCGCCTGGCCCGGACAGGGGGGGGGACTGAAGCTTTCTTT. This gives the protein CATRLARTGGGTEAFF. Based on the CDR3 plus reference TRBV19 and TRBJ1-1, the full variable domain is DGGITQSPKYLFRKEGQNVTLSCEQNLNHDAMYWYRQDPGQGLRLIYYSQIVNDFQKGDIAEGYSVSREKKESFPLTVTSAQKNPTAFYLCATRLARTGGGTEAFFGQGTRLTVV.

V usage is TRBV10-1 and J usage is TRBJ2-7; 9 bases match TRBD2. This CDR3 comprises 15 residues. With 0 bases clipped from V and 6 bases from J, the junction kept 6 bases outside the gene matches. Per the germline V gene, CDR1 is WNHNN and CDR2 is SYGVQD (reference sequence). CDR3 sequence (DNA): TGCGCCAGCAGTGAGTCTCTAGCGGGAACGAGCGAGCAGTACTTC. Its protein product is CASSESLAGTSEQYF.

The chain carries TRBV28 and TRBJ2-7; 7 nucleotides agree with TRBD1. The J segment lost 5 bases and the V segment lost 5 bases, leaving 9 bases of the junction unmatched. There are 14 residues in the CDR3. CDR1 MDHEN and CDR2 SYDVKM come from the germline V gene. CDR3 DNA: TGTGCCAGCAGTCTACGACAGGGTTACGACGAGCAGTACTTC. Amino acid sequence: CASSLRQGYDEQYF.

This sequence joins TRBV18 and TRBJ2-2; a possible D gene is TRBD2 (6 bases). Trimming removed 3 bases from V and 2 bases from J, with 22 bases in between. The CDR3 contains 19 residues. Germline V CDR1 and CDR2: KGHSH, LQKENI. The CDR3 is CASSPFGRARLVNTGELFF. The CDR3 nucleotides are TGTGCCAGCTCACCTTTTGGCAGGGCGAGACTAGTCAACACCGGGGAGCTGTTTTTT.

V and J are TRBV7-9 and TRBJ1-2; possibly TRBD1 for D (5 bases). Trimming took off 2 bases at V and 3 bases at J, with 10 bases between the two ends. This CDR3 contains 14 residues. Per the germline V gene, CDR1 is SEHNR and CDR2 is FQNEAQ (reference sequence). The CDR3 bases are TGTGCCAGCAGCTTAACGGGGCTTGACTATGGCTACACCTTC. As protein: CASSLTGLDYGYTF.